These 20 T cell receptor beta chains originate from one sample sequenced in a study of T-cell reconstitution after alpha-beta-depleted transplantation in children. Unique molecular identifiers were incorporated into the prepared TCRbeta library. TCRdb reanalysed the PCR reads using MiXCR and keeps one entry per CDR3 protein. Here the sample spans around 700,000 distinct CDR3 sequences, around 12% being singletons. The sample consisted of PBMCs, taken before TCRalphabeta/CD19-depleted stem cell transplant. The receptors derive from a girl aged 2 to 9 with congenital amegakaryocytic thrombocytopenia, due to receive a stem cell transplant.

This chain joins TRBV14 and TRBJ2-1; D is unclear. This CDR3 has 12 amino acids. V gave up 5 bases and J gave up 10 bases, with 12 bases separating them. Germline loops: CDR1 SGHDN, CDR2 FVKESK. The CDR3 region is CASSGIRNEQFF. As DNA, the CDR3 is TGTGCCAGCAGCGGGATACGTAACGAGCAGTTCTTC.

The chain has TRBV10-3 and TRBJ2-3; no definite D call. The germline gives CDR1 ENHRY, CDR2 SYGVKD. This CDR3 has 15 residues. V gave up 4 bases and J gave up 2 bases, with 13 bases separating them. CDR3 sequence: CAISAPQGTTDTQYF. CDR3 nucleotide sequence: TGTGCCATCAGTGCCCCGCAAGGAACCACAGATACGCAGTATTTT.

This clonotype was seen at least ten times. The chain is built from TRBV6-5 and TRBJ2-1, with D maybe TRBD2 (6 bases). The CDR3 loop spans 15 amino acids. V was trimmed by 6 bases and J by 0 bases, leaving 12 bases between them. Germline V lookup: CDR1 MNHEY, CDR2 SVGAGI. CDR3 loop: CASRPSASSYNEQFF. CDR3 nucleotides: TGTGCCAGCAGGCCTAGCGCCAGCTCCTACAATGAGCAGTTCTTC.

In its sample, this clonotype was seen a few times. V and J are TRBV5-5 and TRBJ2-1; D might be TRBD1 or TRBD2, each matching 5 bases. The CDR3 length is 15 residues. The germline V gene has CDR1 SGHKS and CDR2 YYEKEE (reference sequence). V was pared by 4 bases and J by 6 bases, with 17 bases between. The CDR3 loop is CASSPGTTKGNEQFF. CDR3 bases: TGTGCCAGCAGCCCCGGGACGACCAAGGGCAATGAGCAGTTCTTC. Looking up the rest from reference TRBV5-5 and TRBJ2-1 gives the full variable domain: DAGVTQSPTHLIKTRGQQVTLRCSPISGHKSVSWYQQVLGQGPQFIFQYYEKEERGRGNFPDRFSARQFPNYSSELNVNALLLGDSALYLCASSPGTTKGNEQFFGPGTRLTVL.

This clonotype occurred once. V is TRBV20-1 and J is TRBJ2-1, with 12 positions matching TRBD2. The germline V gene encodes CDR1 DFQATT and CDR2 SNEGSKA (reference sequence). With 5 bases clipped from V and 8 bases from J, the junction kept 13 bases outside the gene matches. This CDR3 has 16 amino acids. The CDR3 reads CSALFPTSGRSYEQFF. As DNA, the CDR3 is TGCAGTGCTTTATTTCCGACTAGCGGGAGATCCTATGAGCAGTTCTTC.

The CDR3 DNA reads TGTGCCAGCAGTCCCGGGTCTTTCGGAGAAGCTTTCTTT. Its protein product is CASSPGSFGEAFF. This chain connects TRBV12-3 or TRBV12-4 to TRBJ1-1; no definite D call. The CDR3 totals 13 residues. Trimming took off 5 bases at V and 8 bases at J, with 15 bases between the two ends.

This clonotype appeared many times. The rearrangement uses TRBV6-2 or TRBV6-3 and TRBJ2-1; 9 nucleotides agree with TRBD1. CDR1 MNHEY and CDR2 SVGEGT come from the germline V gene. The CDR3 extends over 15 amino acids. V gave up 5 bases and J gave up 7 bases; unmatched junction bases: 9. The DNA of the CDR3 is TGTGCCAGCAGTGGAACAGGGGGCTGGTGGAATGAGCAGTTCTTC. Its protein is CASSGTGGWWNEQFF.

The J gene is TRBJ2-1, the V gene TRBV19; D is undetermined. The germline gives CDR1 LNHDA, CDR2 SQIVND (reference sequence). Trimming took off 2 bases at V and 10 bases at J, with 9 bases between the two ends. This CDR3 region has 12 residues. The CDR3 protein is CASSISYFEQFF. CDR3 bases: TGTGCCAGTAGTATATCCTACTTCGAGCAGTTCTTC.

The chain uses TRBV28 and TRBJ2-5, with D possibly called TRBD1 or TRBD2 (5 bases each). This CDR3 has 15 amino acids. Germline V gene sequence: CDR1 MDHEN, CDR2 SYDVKM. Deletions cut 6 bases from V and 5 bases from J, with 19 bases between. Here the CDR3 reads CASSPVLGDRETQYF. The CDR3 bases are TGTGCCAGCAGCCCCGTTCTGGGGGATCGGGAGACCCAGTACTTC.

The V gene is TRBV14, the J gene TRBJ2-1; D remains unclear. The CDR3 extends over 13 amino acids. Per the germline V gene, CDR1 is SGHDN and CDR2 is FVKESK. V lost 1 base and J lost 7, with 8 bases in between. The CDR3 coding sequence is TGTGCCAGCAGCCAAGGGTCGTTAAATGAGCAGTTCTTC. Its protein is CASSQGSLNEQFF.

This clonotype was observed many times. The chain has TRBV29-1 and TRBJ2-3; the D gene could be TRBD1 or TRBD2 (5 bases each). CDR3 size: 13 residues. Germline V gives CDR1 SQVTM, CDR2 ANQGSEA. V shed 6 bases and J shed 1 base, with 11 bases lying between them. The CDR3 spells CSVVGGGTDTQYF. For the CDR3, the DNA is TGCAGCGTCGTTGGGGGAGGCACAGATACGCAGTATTTT.

At least ten counts were recorded for this clonotype. This sequence joins TRBV6-2 or TRBV6-3 and TRBJ2-1; no reliable D call. V was shortened by 0 bases and J by 7 bases, with 10 bases between the two germline ends. The germline V gene encodes CDR1 MNHEY and CDR2 SVGEGT. There are 14 residues in the CDR3. CDR3 bases: TGTGCCAGCAGTTACTCTTGGGGTGTTAATGAGCAGTTCTTC. Its translation: CASSYSWGVNEQFF.

This clonotype was seen only a few times. V usage is TRBV2 and J usage is TRBJ2-1; 8 bases align to TRBD2. J lost 8 bases, V lost 8 bases, and 8 bases had no gene match. Per the germline V gene, CDR1 is SNHLY and CDR2 is FYNNEI. This CDR3 is built from 13 residues. As DNA, the CDR3 is TGTGCCAGCCTTAGCGGGACAAGGGATGAGCAGTTCTTC. This codes for CASLSGTRDEQFF.

The chain uses TRBV12-3 or TRBV12-4 and TRBJ2-3; D not resolved. This CDR3 is built from 11 residues. The V gene lost 7 bases and the J gene lost 2 bases, with 4 bases spanning the gap. The CDR3 loop reads CASIYTDTQYF. The DNA of the CDR3 is TGTGCCAGCATATACACAGATACGCAGTATTTT.

This clonotype appeared once. This may stem from a read error, because a much larger clone lies one nucleotide away. The rearrangement uses TRBV20-1 and TRBJ2-1; TRBD2 matches 7 bases. Looked up from germline, CDR1 is DFQATT and CDR2 is SNEGSKA (reference sequence). This CDR3 is 14 amino acids long. The CDR3, as DNA: TGCCGTGCTAGGCTAGCGGACTCCTACAATGAGCAGTTCTTC. This codes for CRARLADSYNEQFF.

This clonotype was found a few times. The V and J genes are TRBV20-1 and TRBJ2-2; the D gene is possibly TRBD1 (5 bases). Germline V gives CDR1 DFQATT, CDR2 SNEGSKA (reference sequence). V gave up 0 bases and J gave up 1 base, with 9 bases separating them. The CDR3 sequence is 15 residues long. DNA for the CDR3: TGCAGTGCTAGAGAACCTGGACAGAACACCGGGGAGCTGTTTTTT. Amino acids: CSAREPGQNTGELFF.

This clonotype was recorded a few times. The rearrangement links TRBV7-8 to TRBJ2-4; TRBD2 agrees at 7 bases. The trim removed 1 base at V and 6 bases at J, leaving 18 bases unmatched. The CDR3 runs 19 residues. Germline V CDR1 and CDR2: SGHVS, FQNEAQ. CDR3 coding DNA: TGTGCCAGCAGCTTAGTATTGGCTAGCGGAGGCCCCCCCTTAAACATTCAGTACTTC. This encodes CASSLVLASGGPPLNIQYF. Complete variable domain (other parts from reference TRBV7-8 and TRBJ2-4): GAGVSQSPRYKVAKRGQDVALRCDPISGHVSLFWYQQALGQGPEFLTYFQNEAQLDKSGLPSDRFFAERPEGSVSTLKIQRTQQEDSAVYLCASSLVLASGGPPLNIQYFGAGTRLSVL.

A note on this clonotype: This CDR3 is missing its conserved last phenylalanine or tryptophan, likely due to a read error. V gene TRBV5-1 combines with J gene TRBJ1-1, with D possibly matching TRBD1 (5 bases). The CDR3 consists of 13 residues. The V end was cut by 5 bases, the J end by 4 bases, with 12 bases between. Germline V gene lookup returns CDR1 SGHRS and CDR2 YFSETQ. The CDR3 region has the DNA TGCGCCAGCAGGGCGGGGGACCCCACTGAAGCTTTCCTT. Protein product: CASRAGDPTEAFL.

This clonotype was observed a handful of times. This chain joins TRBV29-1 and TRBJ2-7; 8 positions agree with TRBD2. The CDR3 has 14 amino acids. The trim removed 3 bases at V and 2 bases at J, leaving 6 bases unmatched. Germline-derived CDR1 and CDR2 are SQVTM and ANQGSEA. Written as DNA, the CDR3 is TGCAGCGTTGACAAAGCGGGGGCGACCTACGAGCAGTACTTC. Amino acids: CSVDKAGATYEQYF.

The gene calls are TRBV20-1 and TRBJ2-7, with D tentatively TRBD2 (5 bases). The CDR3 loop spans 15 amino acids. Germline values: CDR1 DFQATT, CDR2 SNEGSKA (reference sequence). Trimming left V 5 bases short and J 5 bases short, with 22 bases between. The CDR3: CSAYKAGISEDEQYF. The CDR3 DNA sequence: TGCAGTGCTTACAAAGCCGGGATTTCGGAGGACGAGCAGTACTTC.